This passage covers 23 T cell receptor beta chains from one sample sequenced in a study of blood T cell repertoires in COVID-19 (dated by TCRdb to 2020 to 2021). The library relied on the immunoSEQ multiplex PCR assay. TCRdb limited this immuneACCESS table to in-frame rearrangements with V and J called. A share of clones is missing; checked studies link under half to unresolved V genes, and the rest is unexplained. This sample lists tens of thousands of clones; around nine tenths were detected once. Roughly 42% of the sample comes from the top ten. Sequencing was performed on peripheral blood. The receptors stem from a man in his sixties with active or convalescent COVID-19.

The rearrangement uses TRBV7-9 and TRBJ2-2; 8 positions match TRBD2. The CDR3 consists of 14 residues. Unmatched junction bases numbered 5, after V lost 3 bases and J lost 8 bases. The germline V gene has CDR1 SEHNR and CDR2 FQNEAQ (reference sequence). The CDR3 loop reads CASSLKRGFGELFF. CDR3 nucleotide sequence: TGTGCCAGCAGCTTGAAGCGGGGGTTTGGGGAGCTGTTTTTT.

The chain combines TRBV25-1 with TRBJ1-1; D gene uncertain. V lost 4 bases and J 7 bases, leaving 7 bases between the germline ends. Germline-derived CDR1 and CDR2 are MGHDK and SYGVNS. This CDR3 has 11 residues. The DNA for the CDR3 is TGTGCCAGCAGTGCGGGTCTTGAAGCTTTCTTT. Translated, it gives CASSAGLEAFF.

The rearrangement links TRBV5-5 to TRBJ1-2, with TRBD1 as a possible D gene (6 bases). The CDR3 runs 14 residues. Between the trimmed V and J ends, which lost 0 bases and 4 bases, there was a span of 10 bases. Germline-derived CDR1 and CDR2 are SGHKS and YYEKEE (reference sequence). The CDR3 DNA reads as TGTGCCAGCAGCTTGGGACAGGATATCTATGGCTACACCTTC. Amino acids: CASSLGQDIYGYTF.

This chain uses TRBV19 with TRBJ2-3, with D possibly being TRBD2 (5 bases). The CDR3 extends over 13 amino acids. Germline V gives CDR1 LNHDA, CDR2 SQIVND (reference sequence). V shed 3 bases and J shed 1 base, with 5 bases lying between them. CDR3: CASSMEGTDTQYF. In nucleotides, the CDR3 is TGTGCCAGTAGTATGGAGGGCACAGATACGCAGTATTTT.

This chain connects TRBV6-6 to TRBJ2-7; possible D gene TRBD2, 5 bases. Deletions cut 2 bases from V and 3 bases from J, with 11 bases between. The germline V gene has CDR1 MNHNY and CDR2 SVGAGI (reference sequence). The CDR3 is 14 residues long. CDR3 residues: CASSYTSADYEQYF. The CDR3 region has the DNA TGTGCCAGCAGTTACACTAGTGCGGACTACGAGCAGTACTTC.

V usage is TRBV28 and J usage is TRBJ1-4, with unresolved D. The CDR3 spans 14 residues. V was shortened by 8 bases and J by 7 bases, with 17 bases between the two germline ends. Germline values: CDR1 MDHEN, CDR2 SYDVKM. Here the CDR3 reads CASGYGGYSEKLFF. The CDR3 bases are TGTGCCAGCGGGTACGGAGGGTACTCTGAAAAACTGTTTTTT.

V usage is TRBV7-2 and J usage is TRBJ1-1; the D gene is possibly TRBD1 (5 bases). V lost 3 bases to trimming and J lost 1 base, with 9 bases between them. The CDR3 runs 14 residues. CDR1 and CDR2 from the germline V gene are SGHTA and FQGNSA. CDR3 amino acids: CASSLIQGNTEAFF. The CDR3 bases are TGTGCCAGCAGCTTGATCCAGGGGAACACTGAAGCTTTCTTT. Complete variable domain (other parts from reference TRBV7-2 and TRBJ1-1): GAGVSQSPSNKVTEKGKDVELRCDPISGHTALYWYRQSLGQGLEFLIYFQGNSAPDKSGLPSDRFSAERTGGSVSTLTIQRTQQEDSAVYLCASSLIQGNTEAFFGQGTRLTVV.

In nucleotides, the CDR3 is TGTGCCAGTAGCGTCGACAGGGGCTATGGCTACACCTTC. Its translation: CASSVDRGYGYTF. The chain uses TRBV19 and TRBJ1-2; the match to TRBD1 covers 8 bases. The CDR3 runs 13 residues. V was clipped by 6 bases and J by 4 bases; unmatched bases: 4. Germline V gives CDR1 LNHDA, CDR2 SQIVND (reference sequence).

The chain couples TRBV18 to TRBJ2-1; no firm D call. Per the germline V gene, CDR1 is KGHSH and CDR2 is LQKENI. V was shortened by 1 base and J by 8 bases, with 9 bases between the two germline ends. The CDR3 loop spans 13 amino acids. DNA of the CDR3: TGTGCCAGCTCACCACGCTCGTCAGATGAGCAGTTCTTC. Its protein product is CASSPRSSDEQFF.

The CDR3 DNA is TGTGCCAGCAGCCCACCGGGGACTATACCGTATTTT. Its translation: CASSPPGTIPYF. The chain couples TRBV7-8 to TRBJ2-3; TRBD2 agrees at 7 bases. The CDR3 is made up of 12 amino acids. Losses at the gene ends were 5 bases for V and 14 bases for J; bases not matched to a gene: 10. From germline, CDR1 is SGHVS and CDR2 FQNEAQ.

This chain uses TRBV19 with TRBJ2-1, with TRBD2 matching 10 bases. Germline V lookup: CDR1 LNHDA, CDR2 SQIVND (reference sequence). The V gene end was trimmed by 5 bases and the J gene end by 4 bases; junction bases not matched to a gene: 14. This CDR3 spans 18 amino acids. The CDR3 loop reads CASSLGPRRTSGYNEQFF. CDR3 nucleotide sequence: TGTGCCAGTAGTTTGGGGCCGAGGAGGACTAGCGGATACAATGAGCAGTTCTTC.

For the CDR3, the DNA is TGTGCCAGCAGCCTCGGGACACACAATGAGCAGTTCTTC. As protein: CASSLGTHNEQFF. The chain uses TRBV7-3 and TRBJ2-1; D is possibly TRBD1 (6 bases). CDR1 and CDR2 from the germline V gene are SGHTA and FQGTGA. This CDR3 comprises 13 residues. Between the trimmed V and J ends, which lost 5 bases and 5 bases, there was a span of 10 bases. The full variable domain, rest sourced from reference TRBV7-3 and TRBJ2-1, is GAGVSQTPSNKVTEKGKYVELRCDPISGHTALYWYRQSLGQGPEFLIYFQGTGAADDSGLPNDRFFAVRPEGSVSTLKIQRTERGDSAVYLCASSLGTHNEQFFGPGTRLTVL.

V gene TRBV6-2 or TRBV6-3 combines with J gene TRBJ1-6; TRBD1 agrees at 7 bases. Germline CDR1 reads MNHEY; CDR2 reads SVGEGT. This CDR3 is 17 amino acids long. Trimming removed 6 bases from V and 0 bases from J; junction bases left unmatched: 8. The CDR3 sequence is CASSRPGTVSYNSPLHF. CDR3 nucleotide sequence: TGTGCCAGCAGCCGTCCCGGGACAGTCTCCTATAATTCACCCCTCCACTTT.

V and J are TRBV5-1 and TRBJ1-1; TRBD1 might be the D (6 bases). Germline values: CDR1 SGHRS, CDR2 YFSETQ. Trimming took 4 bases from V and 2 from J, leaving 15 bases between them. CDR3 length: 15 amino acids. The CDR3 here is CASSPLQGLNTEAFF. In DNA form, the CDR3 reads TGCGCCAGCAGCCCCCTTCAGGGGCTTAACACTGAAGCTTTCTTT.

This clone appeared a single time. The CDR3 region is CASSLDRGKTQYF. DNA for the CDR3: TGTGCCAGTAGTCTGGACAGGGGGAAGACCCAGTACTTC. The rearrangement uses TRBV19 and TRBJ2-5; 10 bases map to TRBD1. Unmatched junction bases numbered 3, after V lost 5 bases and J lost 6 bases. This CDR3 has 13 amino acids. Germline assignment: CDR1 LNHDA and CDR2 SQIVND (reference sequence).

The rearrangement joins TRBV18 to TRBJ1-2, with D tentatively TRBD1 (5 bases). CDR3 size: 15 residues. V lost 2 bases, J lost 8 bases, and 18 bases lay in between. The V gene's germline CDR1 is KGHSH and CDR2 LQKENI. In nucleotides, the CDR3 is TGTGCCAGCTCACCAATATGGGGGGAAAGTGAGGGCTACACCTTC. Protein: CASSPIWGESEGYTF.

The CDR3 coding sequence is TGTGCCAGCAGTACATACCAGGGGGCCTATGGCTACACCTTC. Protein product: CASSTYQGAYGYTF. The chain has TRBV27 and TRBJ1-2; TRBD1 aligns across 8 bases. Germline CDR1 MNHEY, CDR2 SMNVEV (reference sequence). J gave up 4 bases and V 5 bases, and 6 bases lay outside the gene matches. The CDR3 has 14 amino acids.

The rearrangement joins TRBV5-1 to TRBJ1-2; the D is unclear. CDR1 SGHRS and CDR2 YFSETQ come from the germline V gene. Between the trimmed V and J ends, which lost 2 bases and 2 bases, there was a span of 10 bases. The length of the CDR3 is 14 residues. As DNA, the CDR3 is TGCGCCAGCAGCTTAGTCGGGGTAAACTATGGCTACACCTTC. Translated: CASSLVGVNYGYTF.

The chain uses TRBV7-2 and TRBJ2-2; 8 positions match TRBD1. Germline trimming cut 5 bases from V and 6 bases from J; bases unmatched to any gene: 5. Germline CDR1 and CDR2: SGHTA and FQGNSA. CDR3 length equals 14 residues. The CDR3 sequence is CASSARQGPGELFF. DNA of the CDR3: TGTGCCAGCAGCGCAAGACAGGGGCCCGGGGAGCTGTTTTTT.

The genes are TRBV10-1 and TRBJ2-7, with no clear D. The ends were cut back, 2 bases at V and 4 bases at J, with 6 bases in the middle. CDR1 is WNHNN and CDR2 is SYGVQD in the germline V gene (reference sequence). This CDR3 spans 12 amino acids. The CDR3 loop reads CASSENLYEQYF. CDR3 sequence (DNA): TGCGCCAGCAGTGAGAATCTATACGAGCAGTACTTC.

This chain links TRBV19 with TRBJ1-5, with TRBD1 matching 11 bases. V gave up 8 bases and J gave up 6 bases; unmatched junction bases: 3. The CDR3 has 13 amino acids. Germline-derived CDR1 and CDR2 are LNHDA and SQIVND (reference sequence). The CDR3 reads CASRTGGSQPQHF. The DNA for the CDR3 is TGTGCCAGTCGGACAGGGGGCAGTCAGCCCCAGCATTTT.

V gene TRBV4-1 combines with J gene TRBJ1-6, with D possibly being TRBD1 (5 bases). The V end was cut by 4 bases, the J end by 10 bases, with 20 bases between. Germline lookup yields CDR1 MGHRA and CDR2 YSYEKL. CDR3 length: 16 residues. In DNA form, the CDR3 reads TGCGCCAGCAGCCTGGGAGGCGGGGGGGTAAACTCACCCCTCCACTTT. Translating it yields CASSLGGGGVNSPLHF.

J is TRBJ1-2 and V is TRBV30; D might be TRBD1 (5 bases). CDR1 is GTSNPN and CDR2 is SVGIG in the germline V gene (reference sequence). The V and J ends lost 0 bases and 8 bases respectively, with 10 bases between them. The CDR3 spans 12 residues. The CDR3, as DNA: TGTGCCTGGAGTGTACGGAGGGACGGCTACACCTTC. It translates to CAWSVRRDGYTF.